A selection of T cell receptor beta chains follows, all from one sample in a study of blood T cell repertoires in COVID-19. The table came from immunoSEQ multiplex PCR; TCRdb's copy has only in-frame clones and leaves some out. The profile shows about 130,000 clones, about 89% of them singletons. The source material was peripheral blood. The receptors shown here come from a man aged 55 to 70 with COVID-19, enrolled during active disease. CDR3s include the opening cysteine and the closing phenylalanine or tryptophan. The D gene is left open where the match is weak. The listing skips clone size in some rows; elsewhere it reads once, few, many or a size class.

len | j_gene | abundance | d_gene | v_gene | CDR3nt | CDR3aa
14 | TRBJ1-1 | NA | TRBD1 | TRBV19 | TGTGCCAGTACCAGGGACAGTCAAAACACTGAAGCTTTCTTT | CASTRDSQNTEAFF
12 | TRBJ2-5 | NA | NA | TRBV5-1 | TGCGCCAGCAGCCCAGGGGAAGGAACCCAGTACTTC | CASSPGEGTQYF
17 | TRBJ2-2 | NA | NA | TRBV7-9 | TGTGCCAGCAGCCCACCAGCAGGCCCAGGGAACACCGGGGAGCTGTTTTTT | CASSPPAGPGNTGELFF
16 | TRBJ2-5 | NA | TRBD2 | TRBV28 | TGTGCCAGCAGTTCCACCCTAGCGGGGGATCAAGAGACCCAGTACTTC | CASSSTLAGDQETQYF
12 | TRBJ2-1 | NA | NA | TRBV3-1/TRBV3-2 | TGTGCCAGCAGCTGGCGACAGCTTGAGCAGTTCTTC | CASSWRQLEQFF
15 | TRBJ2-2 | NA | TRBD1 | TRBV24-1 | TGTGCCACCAGTGTTGGGACAGAACCCACCGGGGAGCTGTTTTTT | CATSVGTEPTGELFF
13 | TRBJ1-1 | NA | NA | TRBV7-2 | TGTGCCAGCAGCCCCGACTGGAACACTGAAGCTTTCTTT | CASSPDWNTEAFF
13 | TRBJ2-5 | NA | NA | TRBV7-9 | TGTGCCAGCAGCTTAGATCTCGATAGGACCCAGTACTTC | CASSLDLDRTQYF
11 | TRBJ2-7 | NA | TRBD1 | TRBV20-1 | TGCAGTGCCCGGACAGGGCTCGAGCAGTACTTC | CSARTGLEQYF
13 | TRBJ1-1 | NA | NA | TRBV12-3/TRBV12-4 | TGTGCCAGCAGTTTGGGAGCCCCAGCCGCAGCTTTCTTT | CASSLGAPAAAFF
14 | TRBJ1-2 | once | NA | TRBV27 | TGTGCCAGCAGTTTAGTTCCGAGTAACTATGGCTACACCTTC | CASSLVPSNYGYTF
13 | TRBJ2-1 | few | TRBD1 | TRBV11-3 | TGTGCCAGCAGCCGACAGGGGAGAAATGAGCAGTTCTTC | CASSRQGRNEQFF
14 | TRBJ1-5 | NA | TRBD1 | TRBV15 | TGTGCCACCAGCAGAGACAGGGGGGAGCGGCCCCAGCATTTT | CATSRDRGERPQHF
15 | TRBJ2-7 | NA | NA | TRBV5-4 | TGTGCCAGCAGCTTGGCCGGGAGCAGCTCCTACGAGCAGTACTTC | CASSLAGSSSYEQYF
16 | TRBJ1-5 | NA | NA | TRBV24-1 | TGTGCCACCAGTGACCCGTCAGGGGATAGCAATCAGCCCCAGCATTTT | CATSDPSGDSNQPQHF
13 | TRBJ1-2 | NA | NA | TRBV29-1 | TGCAGCGTACCCCCACGAGGTCAGGGAGGCTACACCTTC | CSVPPRGQGGYTF
17 | TRBJ1-3 | NA | NA | TRBV9 | TGTGCCAGCAGCGTAAGCGAGGCGGGATGGTCTGGAAACACCATATATTTT | CASSVSEAGWSGNTIYF
14 | TRBJ1-2 | once | TRBD1 | TRBV2 | TGTGCCAGCAGTGACCCCGGGGACAGAGCCGGCTACACCTTC | CASSDPGDRAGYTF
15 | TRBJ2-2 | NA | NA | TRBV7-6 | TGTGCCAGCAGCTTAGCTGGGGGCTGGACCGGGGAGCTGTTTTTT | CASSLAGGWTGELFF
13 | TRBJ2-1 | NA | NA | TRBV6-2/TRBV6-3 | TGTGCCAGCAGTCGGACCCAGGGGGGTGAGCAGTTCTTC | CASSRTQGGEQFF
16 | TRBJ2-1 | once | NA | TRBV10-1 | TGCGCCAGCAGTGAGACCCAGGGAATGGGCTACAATGAGCAGTTCTTC | CASSETQGMGYNEQFF
12 | TRBJ1-1 | NA | NA | TRBV28 | TGTGCCAGCAGTTTATTCCCTACTGAAGCTTTCTTT | CASSLFPTEAFF
13 | TRBJ1-2 | NA | NA | TRBV3-1/TRBV3-2 | TGTGCCAGCAGCCAAGACAGGGGCGATGGCTACACCTTC | CASSQDRGDGYTF
12 | TRBJ1-4 | NA | NA | TRBV29-1 | TGCAGCGTTGGGCAGGGGAGTGAAAAACTGTTTTTT | CSVGQGSEKLFF
15 | TRBJ1-2 | NA | TRBD1 | TRBV10-3 | TGTGCCATCAGTGAGTCAGGGGGCGGTTTCTATGGCTACACCTTC | CAISESGGGFYGYTF
15 | TRBJ2-5 | NA | TRBD1 | TRBV11-2 | TGTGCCAGCAGCTTAGGGGCAGGGGGCAGGGAGACCCAGTACTTC | CASSLGAGGRETQYF
13 | TRBJ1-2 | NA | NA | TRBV14 | TGTGCCAGCAGCCAGAGAGGTGAATATGGCTACACCTTC | CASSQRGEYGYTF
15 | TRBJ1-1 | NA | NA | TRBV7-8 | TGTGCCAGCAGCTTAGCGGGGGGGCGCGGGTCCGGAGCTTTCTTT | CASSLAGGRGSGAFF
14 | TRBJ1-1 | once | NA | TRBV25-1 | TGTGCCAGCACAGGTACGCCCCTGGGCTTTGTGGCTTTCTTT | CASTGTPLGFVAFF
17 | TRBJ1-6 | NA | NA | TRBV19 | TGTGCCAGTAGTACCTCCCCGCGGGGGGCATATAATTCACCCCTCCACTTT | CASSTSPRGAYNSPLHF
13 | TRBJ1-1 | NA | NA | TRBV9 | TGTGCCAGCAGCGTAGTAGGGGTCACTGAAGCTTTCTTT | CASSVVGVTEAFF
15 | TRBJ1-1 | NA | TRBD1 | TRBV11-3 | TGTGCCAGCAGCACGGGACAGGGGGAGAACACTGAAGCTTTCTTT | CASSTGQGENTEAFF
15 | TRBJ1-2 | NA | TRBD1 | TRBV9 | TGTGCCAGCAGCGACGGGACAGCCTTTTTCTATGGCTACACCTTC | CASSDGTAFFYGYTF
12 | TRBJ2-3 | NA | NA | TRBV5-1 | TGCGCCAGCAGGAGGGGGACCGATACGCAGTATTTT | CASRRGTDTQYF
13 | TRBJ1-4 | NA | NA | TRBV14 | TGTGCCAGCAGCCAAGCTGTCGGAGAAGGACTGTTTTTT | CASSQAVGEGLFF
14 | TRBJ1-2 | NA | NA | TRBV4-1 | TGCGCCAGCAGCCAAGCGGCGGGGAACGTGGGCTACACCTTC | CASSQAAGNVGYTF
15 | TRBJ1-5 | NA | TRBD1 | TRBV6-2/TRBV6-3 | TGTGCCAGCAGTCCAGGGGGAATCGGCAATCAGCCCCAGCATTTT | CASSPGGIGNQPQHF
13 | TRBJ2-2 | NA | NA | TRBV2 | TGTGCCAGCAGCGAGGATCACACCGGGGAGCTGTTTTTT | CASSEDHTGELFF
15 | TRBJ2-2 | NA | TRBD1 | TRBV30 | TGTGCCTGGAGCGGACAGGGGGGGAACACCGGGGAGCTGTTTTTT | CAWSGQGGNTGELFF
13 | TRBJ1-6 | NA | NA | TRBV7-9 | TGTGCCAGCAGCTTAGGGCAGAATTCACCCCTCCACTTT | CASSLGQNSPLHF
15 | TRBJ1-5 | NA | NA | TRBV5-6 | TGTGCCAGCAGCCGACTAGGGGTGGGCAATCAGCCCCAGCATTTT | CASSRLGVGNQPQHF
14 | TRBJ1-4 | NA | NA | TRBV19 | TGTGCCAGTAGTATGTCGGCGGCTAATGAAAAACTGTTTTTT | CASSMSAANEKLFF
17 | TRBJ2-3 | NA | TRBD2 | TRBV4-2 | TGTGCCAGCAGCCAAGATCCAACTAGCGGGGGGACAGATACGCAGTATTTT | CASSQDPTSGGTDTQYF
11 | TRBJ1-1 | NA | NA | TRBV30 | TGTGCCTGGAGTCCCCAGGCCGAAGCTTTCTTT | CAWSPQAEAFF
14 | TRBJ1-1 | few | NA | TRBV7-9 | TGTGCCAGCAGCCACGCAAACTCGAACACTGAAGCTTTCTTT | CASSHANSNTEAFF